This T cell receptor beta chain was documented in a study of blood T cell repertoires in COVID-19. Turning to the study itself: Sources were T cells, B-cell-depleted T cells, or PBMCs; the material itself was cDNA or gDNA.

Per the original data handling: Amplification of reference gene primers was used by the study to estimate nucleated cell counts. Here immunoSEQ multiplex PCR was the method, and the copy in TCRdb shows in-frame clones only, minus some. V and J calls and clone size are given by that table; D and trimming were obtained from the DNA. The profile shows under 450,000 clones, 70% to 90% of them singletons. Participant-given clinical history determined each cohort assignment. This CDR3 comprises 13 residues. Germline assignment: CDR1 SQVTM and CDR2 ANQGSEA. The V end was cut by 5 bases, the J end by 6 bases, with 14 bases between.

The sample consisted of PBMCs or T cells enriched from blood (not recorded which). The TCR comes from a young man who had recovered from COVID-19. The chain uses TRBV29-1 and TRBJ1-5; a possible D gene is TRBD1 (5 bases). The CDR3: CSVSEAGGQPQHF. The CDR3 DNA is TGCAGCGTTTCAGAAGCCGGGGGTCAGCCCCAGCATTTT.